The rows below give T cell receptor beta chains drawn from one sample of a study of blood T cells in healthy people across ages. Each CDR3 protein is one row after TCRdb ran MiXCR on the 5' RACE reads. The sample has some 1,800,000 distinct CDR3 sequences, 39% seen once. Sequencing was done on a sample of blood. Source of these receptors: a human donor in good health. The CDR3 runs from the conserved cysteine through the conserved F or W.

J	V	CDR3
TRBJ2-7	TRBV2	CASSDGSGTVRYEQYF
TRBJ2-3	TRBV7-2	CASSLGDFLNTDTQYF
TRBJ1-6	TRBV20-1	CSAGRNNSPLHF
TRBJ1-1	TRBV20-1	CSAPPGEGAQTEAFF
TRBJ2-3	TRBV7-2	CASSLAAIPSGVADTQYF
TRBJ2-1	TRBV20-1	CSASGANEQFF
TRBJ2-7	TRBV7-2	CASSLGGTGSHEQYF
TRBJ1-1	TRBV6-2/TRBV6-3	CASSRGHSEAFF
TRBJ1-4	TRBV2	CASSELTSNEKLFF
TRBJ2-7	TRBV28	CASSRLSGTAVSYEQYF